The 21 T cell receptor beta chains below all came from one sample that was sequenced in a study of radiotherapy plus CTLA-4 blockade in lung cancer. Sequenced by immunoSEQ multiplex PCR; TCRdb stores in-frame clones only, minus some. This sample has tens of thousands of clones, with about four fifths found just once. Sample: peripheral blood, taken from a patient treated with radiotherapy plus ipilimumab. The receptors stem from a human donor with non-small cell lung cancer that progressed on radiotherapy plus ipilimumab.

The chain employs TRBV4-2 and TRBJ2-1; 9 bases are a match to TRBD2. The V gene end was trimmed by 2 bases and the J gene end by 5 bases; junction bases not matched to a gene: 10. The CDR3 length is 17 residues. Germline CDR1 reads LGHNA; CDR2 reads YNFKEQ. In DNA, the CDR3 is TGTGCCAGCAGCCAAAGGGCTACGGGGACTAGCAACAATGAGCAGTTCTTC. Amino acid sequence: CASSQRATGTSNNEQFF.

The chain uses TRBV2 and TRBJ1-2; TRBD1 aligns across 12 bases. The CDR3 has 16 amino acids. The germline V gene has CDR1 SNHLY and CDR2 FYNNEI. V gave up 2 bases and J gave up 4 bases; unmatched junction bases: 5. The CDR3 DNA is TGTGCCAGCAGTGAATGGGGGACAGGGGGCAGCTATGGCTACACCTTC. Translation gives CASSEWGTGGSYGYTF.

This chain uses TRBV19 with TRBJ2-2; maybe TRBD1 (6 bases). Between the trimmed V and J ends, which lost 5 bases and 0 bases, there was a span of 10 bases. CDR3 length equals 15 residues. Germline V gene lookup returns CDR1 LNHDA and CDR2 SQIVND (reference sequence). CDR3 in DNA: TGTGCCAGTAGTCCCGGACAGACGAACACCGGGGAGCTGTTTTTT. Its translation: CASSPGQTNTGELFF.

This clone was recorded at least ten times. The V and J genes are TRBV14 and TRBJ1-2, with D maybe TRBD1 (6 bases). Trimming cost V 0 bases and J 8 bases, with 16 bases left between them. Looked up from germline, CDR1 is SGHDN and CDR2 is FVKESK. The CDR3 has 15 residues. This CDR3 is CASSQDQARGRGYTF. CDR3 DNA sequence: TGTGCCAGCAGCCAAGATCAGGCCAGGGGAAGGGGCTACACCTTC.

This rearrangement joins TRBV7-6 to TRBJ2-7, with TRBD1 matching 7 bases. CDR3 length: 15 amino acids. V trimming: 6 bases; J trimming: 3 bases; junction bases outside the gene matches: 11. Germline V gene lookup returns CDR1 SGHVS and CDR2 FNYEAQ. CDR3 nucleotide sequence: TGTGCCAGCAGGCACACGACAGGGTTGAACTACGAGCAGTACTTC. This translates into CASRHTTGLNYEQYF.

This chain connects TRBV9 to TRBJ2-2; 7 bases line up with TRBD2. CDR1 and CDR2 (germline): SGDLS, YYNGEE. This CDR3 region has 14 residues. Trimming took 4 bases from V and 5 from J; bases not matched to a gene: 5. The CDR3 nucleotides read TGTGCCAGCAGCCCGGGGGGTCGGACCGGGGAGCTGTTTTTT. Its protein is CASSPGGRTGELFF.

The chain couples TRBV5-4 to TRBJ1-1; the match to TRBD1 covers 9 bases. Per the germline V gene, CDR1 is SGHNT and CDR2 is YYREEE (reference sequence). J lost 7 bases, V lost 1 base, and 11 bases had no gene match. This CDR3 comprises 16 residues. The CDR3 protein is CASSLSLQGAVSEAFF. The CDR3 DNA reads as TGTGCCAGCAGCTTGTCTTTACAGGGGGCTGTTAGTGAAGCTTTCTTT.

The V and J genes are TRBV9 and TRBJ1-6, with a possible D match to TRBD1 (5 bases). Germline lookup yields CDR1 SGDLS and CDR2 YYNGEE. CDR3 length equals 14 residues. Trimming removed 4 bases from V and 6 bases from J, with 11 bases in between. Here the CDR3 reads CASSSGTANSPLHF. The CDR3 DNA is TGTGCCAGCAGCTCCGGGACTGCTAATTCACCCCTCCACTTT.

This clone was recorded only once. Here the CDR3 reads CASSPDGQGALYGYTF. CDR3 in DNA: TGCGCCAGCAGCCCCGATGGACAGGGGGCTCTCTATGGCTACACCTTC. V is TRBV5-1 and J is TRBJ1-2, with 11 nucleotides matching TRBD1. Germline V lookup: CDR1 SGHRS, CDR2 YFSETQ. This CDR3 has 16 amino acids. With 4 bases clipped from V and 4 bases from J, the junction kept 9 bases outside the gene matches.

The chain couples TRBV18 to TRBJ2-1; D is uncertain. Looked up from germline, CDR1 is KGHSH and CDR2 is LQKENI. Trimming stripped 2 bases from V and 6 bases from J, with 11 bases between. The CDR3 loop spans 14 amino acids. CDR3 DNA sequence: TGTGCCAGCTCACCATTAGTGGGCCCCAATGAGCAGTTCTTC. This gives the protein CASSPLVGPNEQFF.

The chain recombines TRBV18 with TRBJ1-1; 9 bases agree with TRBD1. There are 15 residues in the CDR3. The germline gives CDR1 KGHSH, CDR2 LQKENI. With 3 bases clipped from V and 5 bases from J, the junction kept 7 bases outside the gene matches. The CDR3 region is CASSPRDRAGTEAFF. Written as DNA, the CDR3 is TGTGCCAGCTCACCTCGGGACAGGGCGGGGACTGAAGCTTTCTTT.

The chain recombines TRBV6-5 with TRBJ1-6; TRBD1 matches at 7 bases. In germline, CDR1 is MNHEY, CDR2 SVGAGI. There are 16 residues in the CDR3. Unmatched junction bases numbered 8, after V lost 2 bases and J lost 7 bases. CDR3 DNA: TGTGCCAGCAGTTACCTGAGTCAGGGGGTGAATTCACCCCTCCACTTT. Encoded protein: CASSYLSQGVNSPLHF.

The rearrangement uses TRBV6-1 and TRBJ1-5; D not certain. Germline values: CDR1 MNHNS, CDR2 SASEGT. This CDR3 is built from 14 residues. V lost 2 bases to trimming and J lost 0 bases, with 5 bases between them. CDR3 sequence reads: CASSERGSNQPQHF. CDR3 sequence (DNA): TGTGCCAGCAGTGAACGGGGTAGCAATCAGCCCCAGCATTTT.

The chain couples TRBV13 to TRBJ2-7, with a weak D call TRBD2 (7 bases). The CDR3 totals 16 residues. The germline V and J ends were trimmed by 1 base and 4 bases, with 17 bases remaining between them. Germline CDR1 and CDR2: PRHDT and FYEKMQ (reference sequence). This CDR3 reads CASSLEVRGGGYEQYF. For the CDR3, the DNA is TGTGCCAGCAGCTTAGAGGTAAGGGGGGGCGGGTACGAGCAGTACTTC.

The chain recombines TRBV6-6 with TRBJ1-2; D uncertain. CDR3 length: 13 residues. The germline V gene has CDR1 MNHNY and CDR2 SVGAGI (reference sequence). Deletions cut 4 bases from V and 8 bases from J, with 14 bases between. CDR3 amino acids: CASSSEGRAGYTF. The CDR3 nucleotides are TGTGCCAGCAGTTCTGAGGGAAGGGCCGGCTACACCTTC.

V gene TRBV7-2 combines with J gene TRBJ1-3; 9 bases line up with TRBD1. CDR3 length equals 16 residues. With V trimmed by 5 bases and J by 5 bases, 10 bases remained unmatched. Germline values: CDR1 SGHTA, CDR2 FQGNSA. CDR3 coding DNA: TGTGCCAGCAGCAGCACCGGGACAGGGTTTCGAAACACCATATATTTT. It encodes CASSSTGTGFRNTIYF.

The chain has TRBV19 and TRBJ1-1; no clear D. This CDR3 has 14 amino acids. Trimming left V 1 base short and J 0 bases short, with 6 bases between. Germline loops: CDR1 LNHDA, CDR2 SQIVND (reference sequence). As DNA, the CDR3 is TGTGCCAGTAGTATAGTTAACATGAACACTGAAGCTTTCTTT. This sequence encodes CASSIVNMNTEAFF.

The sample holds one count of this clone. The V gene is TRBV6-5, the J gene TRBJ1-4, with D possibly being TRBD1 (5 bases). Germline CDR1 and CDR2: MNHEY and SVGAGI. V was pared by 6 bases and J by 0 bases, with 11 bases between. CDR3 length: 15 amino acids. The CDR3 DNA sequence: TGTGCCAGCAGAGGACAAGGAGCAACTAATGAAAAACTGTTTTTT. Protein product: CASRGQGATNEKLFF.

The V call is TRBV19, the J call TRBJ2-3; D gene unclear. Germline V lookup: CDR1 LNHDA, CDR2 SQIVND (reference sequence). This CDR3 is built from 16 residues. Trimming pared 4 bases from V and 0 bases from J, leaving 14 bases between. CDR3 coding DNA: TGTGCCAGTAGTACCTTCTTAGTCGGGAGCACAGATACGCAGTATTTT. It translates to CASSTFLVGSTDTQYF.

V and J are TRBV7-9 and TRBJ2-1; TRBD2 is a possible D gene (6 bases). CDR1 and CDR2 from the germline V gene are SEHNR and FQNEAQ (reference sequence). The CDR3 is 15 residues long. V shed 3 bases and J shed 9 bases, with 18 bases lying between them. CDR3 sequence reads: CASSLRRLVIGEQFF. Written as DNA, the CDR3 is TGTGCCAGCAGCTTGCGCCGACTAGTAATTGGTGAGCAGTTCTTC.

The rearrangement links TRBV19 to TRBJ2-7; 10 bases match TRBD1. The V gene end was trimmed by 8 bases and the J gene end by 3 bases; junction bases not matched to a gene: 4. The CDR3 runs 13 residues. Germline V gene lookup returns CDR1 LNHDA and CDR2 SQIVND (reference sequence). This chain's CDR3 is CASRQGAGYEQYF. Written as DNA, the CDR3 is TGTGCCAGTCGACAGGGGGCCGGCTACGAGCAGTACTTC.